The 21 T cell receptor beta chains listed next were all sequenced from one sample in a study of technical replicates of blood from a handful of donors. Assay: immunoSEQ multiplex PCR; the TCRdb copy retains only in-frame clones and omits some. The data hold 65,000 to 85,000 clones, with over 80% observed a single time. Specimen: T cells isolated from PBMCs. The receptor source for this set is a human donor in good health.

CDR3 sequence: CASSFGQLANTGELFF. The CDR3 DNA reads TGTGCCAGCAGCTTCGGACAGCTAGCGAACACCGGGGAGCTGTTTTTT. The V and J genes are TRBV5-6 and TRBJ2-2; D is perhaps TRBD1 (6 bases). Germline CDR1 reads SGHDT; CDR2 reads YYEEEE. The CDR3 sequence is 16 residues long. V was pared by 2 bases and J by 0 bases, with 11 bases between.

The genes are TRBV5-1 and TRBJ1-1; TRBD1 might be the D (6 bases). Germline V gene data show CDR1 as SGHRS and CDR2 as YFSETQ. V lost 2 bases and J lost 0, with 14 bases in between. The CDR3 runs 16 residues. CDR3 residues: CASSLGGAVMNTEAFF. The CDR3 nucleotides are TGCGCCAGCAGCTTAGGGGGGGCTGTAATGAACACTGAAGCTTTCTTT.

The rearrangement joins TRBV6-1 to TRBJ2-5; a possible D gene is TRBD2 (5 bases). Deletions cut 9 bases from V and 4 bases from J, with 18 bases between. CDR1 is MNHNS, CDR2 SASEGT, per germline. The CDR3 runs 14 residues. CDR3: CASSQRVMRETQYF. DNA of the CDR3: TGTGCCAGTTCCCAGAGGGTAATGAGAGAGACCCAGTACTTC.

The chain is built from TRBV6-6 and TRBJ2-1; TRBD1 matches at 7 bases. Germline V gene sequence: CDR1 MNHNY, CDR2 SVGAGI (reference sequence). The CDR3 length is 14 residues. Trimming cost V 9 bases and J 8 bases; bases outside gene matches: 13. CDR3 loop: CASRLQGTVDEQFF. In nucleotides, the CDR3 is TGTGCCAGTAGATTACAGGGGACAGTTGATGAGCAGTTCTTC.

The V and J genes are TRBV2 and TRBJ2-1; 10 bases map to TRBD2. Unmatched junction bases numbered 5, after V lost 5 bases and J lost 4 bases. The CDR3 has 15 residues. Germline loops: CDR1 SNHLY, CDR2 FYNNEI. As DNA, the CDR3 is TGTGCCAGCAGTAAGCCGGGACTAGCGTACAATGAGCAGTTCTTC. As protein: CASSKPGLAYNEQFF.

V gene TRBV11-2 combines with J gene TRBJ2-7; TRBD1 matches 7 bases. V gave up 1 base and J gave up 3 bases; unmatched junction bases: 9. The CDR3 contains 16 residues. Germline CDR1 is SGHAT and CDR2 is FQNNGV. CDR3 sequence reads: CASSLGVLGTDYEQYF. CDR3 sequence (DNA): TGTGCCAGCAGCTTAGGGGTTTTGGGGACAGACTACGAGCAGTACTTC.

The rearrangement links TRBV28 to TRBJ1-1, with TRBD1 identical over 7 bases. Germline V gene data show CDR1 as MDHEN and CDR2 as SYDVKM. V lost 4 bases, J lost 2 bases, and 7 bases stayed unmatched. The length of the CDR3 is 15 residues. CDR3 nucleotide sequence: TGTGCCAGCAGTTATTCCAGGGGGATTAACACTGAAGCTTTCTTT. This codes for CASSYSRGINTEAFF.

The genes are TRBV28 and TRBJ2-7; 7 bases map to TRBD1. After removal of 7 bases from V and 7 bases from J, the junction contained 10 bases not matched to a gene. Germline CDR1 and CDR2: MDHEN and SYDVKM. The CDR3 loop spans 13 amino acids. The CDR3 DNA sequence: TGTGCCAGCACCCTACAGGGGATTGATGAGCAGTACTTC. This encodes CASTLQGIDEQYF.

J is TRBJ2-1 and V is TRBV7-9, with 9 bases that match TRBD2. Germline V CDR1 and CDR2: SEHNR, FQNEAQ (reference sequence). V gave up 5 bases and J gave up 1 base; unmatched junction bases: 15. This CDR3 has 19 residues. In DNA form, the CDR3 reads TGTGCCAGCAGCCCGCGGTGGGGCGGGAGGGCCGCGTCCTACAATGAGCAGTTCTTC. Translation: CASSPRWGGRAASYNEQFF.

This chain links TRBV9 with TRBJ2-1, with 11 bases that match TRBD1. This CDR3 region has 15 residues. CDR1 is SGDLS, CDR2 YYNGEE, per germline. V trimming: 4 bases; J trimming: 7 bases; junction bases outside the gene matches: 7. CDR3 in amino acids: CASSSDRGRWNEQFF. The CDR3, as DNA: TGTGCCAGCAGCTCGGACAGGGGGCGCTGGAATGAGCAGTTCTTC.

V and J are TRBV5-6 and TRBJ1-1; weak D call: TRBD1 (6 bases). Germline CDR1 and CDR2: SGHDT and YYEEEE. This CDR3 contains 15 residues. Trimming removed 4 bases at V and 1 base at J, with 14 bases between. The CDR3 spells CASSQAGTRNTEAFF. In DNA, the CDR3 is TGTGCCAGCAGCCAAGCCGGGACAAGGAACACTGAAGCTTTCTTT.

The chain joins TRBV11-2 to TRBJ2-1, with D maybe TRBD2 (6 bases). V lost 1 base and J lost 1, with 11 bases in between. The CDR3 is made up of 16 amino acids. Germline V lookup: CDR1 SGHAT, CDR2 FQNNGV. The CDR3 DNA sequence: TGTGCCAGCAGCTTAGGGAGGGCTCGTTCCTACAATGAGCAGTTCTTC. Its translation is CASSLGRARSYNEQFF.

This clone was counted a single time. V gene TRBV6-5 combines with J gene TRBJ1-4; 9 bases map to TRBD1. The CDR3 consists of 13 residues. With V trimmed by 6 bases and J by 7 bases, 3 bases remained unmatched. Germline assignment: CDR1 MNHEY and CDR2 SVGAGI. CDR3 DNA: TGTGCCAGCAGACAGGGGGCGAGTGAAAAACTGTTTTTT. This gives the protein CASRQGASEKLFF.

The chain carries TRBV11-1 and TRBJ1-1; 11 bases fit TRBD1. After removal of 5 bases from V and 5 bases from J, the junction contained 7 bases not matched to a gene. The CDR3 runs 15 residues. CDR1 is SGHAT and CDR2 is FQDESV in the germline V gene (reference sequence). The CDR3 DNA sequence: TGTGCCAGCAGCGCCACCGGGACAGGGGGAACTGAAGCTTTCTTT. The encoded protein is CASSATGTGGTEAFF.

The chain carries TRBV25-1 and TRBJ2-4; 7 nucleotides line up with TRBD1. The germline gives CDR1 MGHDK, CDR2 SYGVNS. This CDR3 is built from 15 residues. Trimming took 2 bases from V and 3 from J; bases not matched to a gene: 4. DNA for the CDR3: TGTGCCAGCAGTGAACAGGGACAGTTCAAAAACATTCAGTACTTC. Protein sequence: CASSEQGQFKNIQYF.

This sequence joins TRBV10-3 and TRBJ2-7; 8 nucleotides align to TRBD1. V was clipped by 7 bases and J by 4 bases; unmatched bases: 9. This CDR3 region has 14 residues. CDR1 is ENHRY and CDR2 is SYGVKD in the germline V gene. The CDR3 here is CAIIYRGDEYEQYF. In nucleotides, the CDR3 is TGTGCCATCATATACAGGGGGGATGAGTACGAGCAGTACTTC.

This clone was picked up one time. This sequence joins TRBV28 and TRBJ2-1, with 7 bases identical to TRBD2. The length of the CDR3 is 18 residues. The V gene end was trimmed by 4 bases and the J gene end by 3 bases; junction bases not matched to a gene: 15. Germline V CDR1 and CDR2: MDHEN, SYDVKM. The CDR3 sequence: CASSSQGRLGLDYNEQFF. The CDR3 DNA sequence: TGTGCCAGCAGTTCCCAAGGACGGCTAGGACTAGACTACAATGAGCAGTTCTTC.

The chain recombines TRBV2 with TRBJ1-2, with 9 bases that match TRBD1. J was trimmed by 4 bases and V by 10 bases; bases with no gene match: 4. The CDR3 has 12 amino acids. Germline loops: CDR1 SNHLY, CDR2 FYNNEI. CDR3: CATPGQGYGYTF. For the CDR3, the DNA is TGTGCCACCCCGGGACAGGGCTATGGCTACACCTTC. The whole variable domain, filled in from reference TRBV2 and TRBJ1-2, reads EPEVTQTPSHQVTQMGQEVILRCVPISNHLYFYWYRQILGQKVEFLVSFYNNEISEKSEIFDDQFSVERPDGSNFTLKIRSTKLEDSAMYFCATPGQGYGYTFGSGTRLTVV.

The V call is TRBV4-1, the J call TRBJ2-7; 10 positions match TRBD2. This CDR3 contains 13 residues. Unmatched junction bases numbered 3, after V lost 3 bases and J lost 7 bases. Germline V lookup: CDR1 MGHRA, CDR2 YSYEKL. The chain's CDR3 is CASSQGLATEQYF. The CDR3, as DNA: TGCGCCAGCAGCCAGGGACTAGCGACTGAGCAGTACTTC.

There are a few counts of this clone. V is TRBV15 and J is TRBJ1-1, with D unclear. This CDR3 is built from 12 residues. Trimming cost V 1 base and J 8 bases, with 8 bases left between them. Germline V gene sequence: CDR1 LNHNV, CDR2 YYDKDF (reference sequence). DNA for the CDR3: TGTGCCACCAGCAGAGGACGGGAGGAAGCTTTCTTT. As protein: CATSRGREEAFF. Variable domain in full (rest from reference TRBV15 and TRBJ1-1): DAMVIQNPRYQVTQFGKPVTLSCSQTLNHNVMYWYQQKSSQAPKLLFHYYDKDFNNEADTPDNFQSRRPNTSFCFLDIRSPGLGDTAMYLCATSRGREEAFFGQGTRLTVV.

The chain links TRBV5-1 to TRBJ1-4; 7 bases line up with TRBD1. The CDR3 totals 16 residues. Losses at the gene ends were 2 bases for V and 6 bases for J; bases not matched to a gene: 10. Germline loops: CDR1 SGHRS, CDR2 YFSETQ. Here the CDR3 DNA reads TGCGCCAGCAGCTTCTCACCTACCGGGACAGATGAAAAACTGTTTTTT. The encoded protein is CASSFSPTGTDEKLFF.